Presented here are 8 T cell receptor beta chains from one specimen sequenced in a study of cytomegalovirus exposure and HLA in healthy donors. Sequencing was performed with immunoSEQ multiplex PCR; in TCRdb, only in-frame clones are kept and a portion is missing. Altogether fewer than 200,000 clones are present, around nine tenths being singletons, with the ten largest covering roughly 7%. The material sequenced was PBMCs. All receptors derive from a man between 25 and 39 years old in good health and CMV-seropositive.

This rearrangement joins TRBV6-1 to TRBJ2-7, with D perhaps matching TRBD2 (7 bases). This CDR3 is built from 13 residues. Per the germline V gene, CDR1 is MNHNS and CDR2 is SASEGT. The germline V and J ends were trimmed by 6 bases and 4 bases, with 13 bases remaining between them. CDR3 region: CASSAEGGYEQYF. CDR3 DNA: TGTGCCAGCAGCGCCGAGGGGGGGTACGAGCAGTACTTC.

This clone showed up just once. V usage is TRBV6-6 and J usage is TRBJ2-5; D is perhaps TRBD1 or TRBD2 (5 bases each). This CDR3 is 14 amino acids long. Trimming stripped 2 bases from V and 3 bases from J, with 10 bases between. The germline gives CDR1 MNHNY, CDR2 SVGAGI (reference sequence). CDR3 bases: TGTGCCAGCAGTTACGTGAGGGGAAAAGAGACCCAGTACTTC. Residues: CASSYVRGKETQYF.

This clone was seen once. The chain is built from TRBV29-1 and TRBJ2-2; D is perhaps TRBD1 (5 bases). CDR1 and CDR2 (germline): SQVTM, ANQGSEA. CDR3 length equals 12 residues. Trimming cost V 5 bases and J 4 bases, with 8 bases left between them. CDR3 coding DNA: TGCAGCGTTAATAGGGGCACCGGGGAGCTGTTTTTT. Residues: CSVNRGTGELFF.

CDR3 DNA: TGCGCCAGCAGTCCGACAGGGGCCCAAGAGACCCAGTACTTC. It specifies CASSPTGAQETQYF. The V call is TRBV4-3, the J call TRBJ2-5; 8 bases map to TRBD1. Germline CDR1 reads LGHNA; CDR2 reads YSLEER. This CDR3 is 14 amino acids long. The junction had 4 bases not matched to a gene; V was cut back by 6 bases and J by 1 base.

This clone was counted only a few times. The CDR3 here is CASTTSRGDNYGYTF. The CDR3 nucleotides read TGTGCCAGCACCACGAGCAGGGGGGATAACTATGGCTACACCTTC. The chain joins TRBV7-2 to TRBJ1-2; 7 bases are a match to TRBD1. Germline assignment: CDR1 SGHTA and CDR2 FQGNSA. J gave up 1 base and V 7 bases, and 9 bases lay outside the gene matches. CDR3 length: 15 residues.

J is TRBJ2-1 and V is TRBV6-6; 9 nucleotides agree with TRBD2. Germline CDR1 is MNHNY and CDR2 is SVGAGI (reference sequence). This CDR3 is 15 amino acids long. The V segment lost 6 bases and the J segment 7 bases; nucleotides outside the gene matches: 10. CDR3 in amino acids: CASRFVLAGNNEQFF. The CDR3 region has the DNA TGTGCCAGCAGATTTGTTCTAGCGGGAAATAATGAGCAGTTCTTC.

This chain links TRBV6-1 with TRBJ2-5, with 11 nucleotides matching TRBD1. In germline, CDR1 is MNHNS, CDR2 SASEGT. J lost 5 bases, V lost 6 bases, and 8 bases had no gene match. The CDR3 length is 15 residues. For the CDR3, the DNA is TGTGCCAGCAGCCTGGACAGGGGGCATGGGGAGACCCAGTACTTC. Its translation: CASSLDRGHGETQYF.

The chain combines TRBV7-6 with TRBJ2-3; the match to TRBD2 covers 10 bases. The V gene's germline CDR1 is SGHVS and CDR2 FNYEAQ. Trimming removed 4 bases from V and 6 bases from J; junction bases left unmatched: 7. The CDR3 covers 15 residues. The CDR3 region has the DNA TGTGCCAGCAGCTCTGAGCGGGAGGGCCGGGATACGCAGTATTTT. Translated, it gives CASSSEREGRDTQYF.